What follows are 2 T cell receptor beta chains derived from one specimen sequenced in a study of blood T cell repertoires in COVID-19. Produced via immunoSEQ multiplex PCR; TCRdb's table is partial and in-frame only. The repertoire holds roughly 190,000 clones, approximately 94% seen once, with approximately 0.8% in the top ten. Sequencing input: peripheral blood. The source is a man younger than 40 with COVID-19, enrolled during active disease.

This clone was observed once. The CDR3: CASSQDGVAGFAGETQYF. CDR3 sequence (DNA): TGTGCCAGCAGCCAAGATGGGGTAGCGGGGTTTGCGGGTGAGACCCAGTACTTC. The chain combines TRBV4-2 with TRBJ2-5; 8 bases fit TRBD2. Germline loops: CDR1 LGHNA, CDR2 YNFKEQ. The CDR3 extends over 18 amino acids. Trimming cost V 0 bases and J 5 bases; bases outside gene matches: 14.

This clone was observed once. The chain is built from TRBV5-1 and TRBJ2-7, with 8 bases matching TRBD2. Per germline, CDR1 SGHRS and CDR2 YFSETQ. V gave up 6 bases and J gave up 6 bases; unmatched junction bases: 5. CDR3 length: 12 amino acids. In DNA, the CDR3 is TGCGCCAGCAACGGGGGGGGCCGCGAGCAGTACTTC. It is translated as CASNGGGREQYF. The whole variable domain, filled in from reference TRBV5-1 and TRBJ2-7, reads KAGVTQTPRYLIKTRGQQVTLSCSPISGHRSVSWYQQTPGQGLQFLFEYFSETQRNKGNFPGRFSGRQFSNSRSEMNVSTLELGDSALYLCASNGGGREQYFGPGTRLTVT.